Below, 27 T cell receptor beta chains from the same sample are listed, as sequenced in a study of early T cells in non-severe SARS-CoV-2 infection. One entry per CDR3 protein results from TCRdb running MiXCR on the 5' RACE reads. The profile shows 45,000 to 75,000 distinct CDR3 sequences, around 6% of them singletons. The material sequenced was whole blood. The receptors stem from an adult who was a healthcare worker with PCR-confirmed SARS-CoV-2 infection or an uninfected control (not recorded which).

This clonotype was seen many times. The V and J genes are TRBV18 and TRBJ1-2; weak D call: TRBD1 (5 bases). V gave up 0 bases and J gave up 5 bases, with 13 bases separating them. CDR1 is KGHSH, CDR2 LQKENI, per germline. The CDR3 sequence is 15 residues long. This chain's CDR3 is CASSPPKGNVYGYTF. CDR3 sequence (DNA): TGTGCCAGCTCACCACCTAAGGGGAATGTTTATGGCTACACCTTC.

In this sample, this clonotype turned up many times. The rearrangement uses TRBV12-3 or TRBV12-4 and TRBJ2-5, with TRBD1 matching over 8 bases. This CDR3 contains 13 residues. Trimming removed 8 bases from V and 0 bases from J; junction bases left unmatched: 2. The CDR3 region has the DNA TGTGCCAGCGCGACAGGGGACCAAGAGACCCAGTACTTC. It encodes CASATGDQETQYF.

This chain uses TRBV12-3 or TRBV12-4 with TRBJ2-2, with 12 bases matching TRBD2. This CDR3 is built from 17 residues. The J segment lost 5 bases and the V segment lost 4 bases, leaving 8 bases of the junction unmatched. The CDR3 is CASSSASGRAWTGELFF. The CDR3 DNA follows: TGTGCCAGCAGTTCGGCTAGCGGGAGGGCGTGGACCGGGGAGCTGTTTTTT.

The chain couples TRBV6-2 or TRBV6-3 to TRBJ2-3, with D hard to call. CDR3 length: 14 amino acids. Germline values: CDR1 MNHEY, CDR2 SVGEGT. Trimming shortened V by 0 bases and J by 8 bases, and 12 bases separated the two germline ends. The CDR3 sequence: CASSYSSTLVTQYF. The CDR3, as DNA: TGTGCCAGCAGTTACTCTTCGACACTTGTTACGCAGTATTTT.

This clonotype showed up many times. The genes are TRBV11-3 and TRBJ2-3; no clear D. The CDR3 is 13 residues long. The V gene lost 5 bases and the J gene lost 8 bases, with 14 bases spanning the gap. Germline assignment: CDR1 SGHNT and CDR2 YENEEA. In nucleotides, the CDR3 is TGTGCCAGCAGCCGCTTCAGTCGCGGTACGCAGTATTTT. Its translation: CASSRFSRGTQYF.

This clonotype was counted only a few times. The rearrangement uses TRBV27 and TRBJ2-7, with 11 bases identical to TRBD2. The J segment lost 9 bases and the V segment lost 4 bases, leaving 8 bases of the junction unmatched. The CDR3 consists of 14 residues. CDR1 and CDR2 from the germline V gene are MNHEY and SMNVEV (reference sequence). This CDR3 is CASSSLAGGKVQYF. CDR3 nucleotides: TGTGCCAGCAGTTCCCTAGCGGGGGGTAAGGTGCAGTACTTC.

In its sample, this clonotype was seen a few times. CDR3: CASSLPGANYGYTF. For the CDR3, the DNA is TGCGCCAGCAGCTTGCCCGGCGCTAACTATGGCTACACCTTC. V and J are TRBV5-1 and TRBJ1-2; D unclear. CDR3 length: 14 residues. Per the germline V gene, CDR1 is SGHRS and CDR2 is YFSETQ. V gave up 1 base and J gave up 0 bases, with 7 bases separating them.

This clonotype was counted only a few times. V is TRBV18 and J is TRBJ1-1; no reliable D call. Germline V gene sequence: CDR1 KGHSH, CDR2 LQKENI. V lost 6 bases to trimming and J lost 1 base, with 12 bases between them. The CDR3 is 14 amino acids. The chain's CDR3 is CASSPRGSNTEAFF. The CDR3 DNA is TGTGCCAGCTCGCCCCGTGGCTCGAACACTGAAGCTTTCTTT.

This clonotype was observed a handful of times. V usage is TRBV10-3 and J usage is TRBJ1-1; D possibly corresponds to TRBD1 (5 bases). From germline, CDR1 is ENHRY and CDR2 SYGVKD. V gave up 0 bases and J gave up 2 bases, with 13 bases separating them. The CDR3 sequence is 16 residues long. The chain's CDR3 is CAISESTTGQNTEAFF. The CDR3 DNA sequence: TGTGCCATCAGTGAGTCGACTACAGGACAAAACACTGAAGCTTTCTTT.

This clonotype showed up many times. The rearrangement uses TRBV15 and TRBJ2-1, with 10 bases matching TRBD1. CDR3 length: 13 amino acids. V gave up 5 bases and J gave up 6 bases; unmatched junction bases: 1. Germline CDR1 reads LNHNV; CDR2 reads YYDKDF (reference sequence). CDR3 bases: TGTGCCACCAGCTGGACAGGGGGCAATGAGCAGTTCTTC. It encodes CATSWTGGNEQFF.

As regards this clonotype: An end of the junction differs from the germline gene, which may be a read error. This chain connects TRBV7-7 to TRBJ2-2, with D unclear. The germline V gene encodes CDR1 SSHAT and CDR2 FNYEAQ (reference sequence). The CDR3 has 12 amino acids. Here the CDR3 DNA reads TGTGCTAGCAGCTCCCCCACCGGGGAGCTGTTTTTT. Translating it yields CASSSPTGELFF.

This clonotype came up many times. The chain couples TRBV18 to TRBJ1-2; D may be TRBD1 (5 bases). V dropped 3 bases and J dropped 8 bases, with 25 bases sitting between them. CDR1 is KGHSH, CDR2 LQKENI, per germline. This CDR3 spans 17 amino acids. CDR3: CASSPAPHRAGIGGYTF. Written as DNA, the CDR3 is TGTGCCAGCTCACCGGCCCCTCACCGCGCAGGGATTGGGGGCTACACCTTC.

Ten or more counts support this clonotype. This chain joins TRBV20-1 and TRBJ1-1, with TRBD1 matching over 8 bases. This CDR3 comprises 16 residues. J gave up 6 bases and V 2 bases, and 14 bases lay outside the gene matches. Per the germline V gene, CDR1 is DFQATT and CDR2 is SNEGSKA (reference sequence). This CDR3 reads CSARLPPQGAFSEAFF. CDR3 DNA: TGCAGTGCTAGACTCCCCCCTCAGGGGGCTTTCTCTGAAGCTTTCTTT.

V usage is TRBV5-1 and J usage is TRBJ1-1, with unresolved D. This CDR3 spans 14 amino acids. Germline V gives CDR1 SGHRS, CDR2 YFSETQ. V dropped 4 bases and J dropped 2 bases, with 12 bases sitting between them. The CDR3 DNA follows: TGCGCCAGCAGCCGGGCGGACCCCAACACTGAAGCTTTCTTT. Encoded protein: CASSRADPNTEAFF.

This clonotype was seen ten or more times. J is TRBJ1-2 and V is TRBV2, with D unresolved. Germline V lookup: CDR1 SNHLY, CDR2 FYNNEI. V lost 3 bases to trimming and J lost 6 bases, with 8 bases between them. The CDR3 totals 12 residues. DNA of the CDR3: TGTGCCAGCAGTGATCCCCGACATGGCTACACCTTC. As protein: CASSDPRHGYTF.

The rearrangement links TRBV7-2 to TRBJ2-7, with 14 bases that match TRBD2. The CDR3 covers 15 residues. Germline lookup yields CDR1 SGHTA and CDR2 FQGNSA. The V and J ends lost 6 bases and 6 bases, in that order; junction bases with no gene match: 7. DNA for the CDR3: TGTGCCAGCAGTCCGACTAGCGGGAGGGGGGGCGAGCAGTACTTC. This gives the protein CASSPTSGRGGEQYF.

The chain recombines TRBV7-2 with TRBJ2-1; 9 nucleotides line up with TRBD2. The CDR3 totals 15 residues. The trim removed 1 base at V and 5 bases at J, leaving 3 bases unmatched. Per germline, CDR1 SGHTA and CDR2 FQGNSA. The CDR3 here is CASSLGLAGHNEQFF. The CDR3, as DNA: TGTGCCAGCAGCTTAGGCCTAGCGGGGCACAATGAGCAGTTCTTC.

This clonotype was recorded at least ten times. Here the CDR3 reads CASRSGGGNEQYF. The CDR3 region has the DNA TGTGCCAGCAGGTCCGGTGGAGGTAACGAGCAGTACTTC. This chain uses TRBV12-3 or TRBV12-4 with TRBJ2-7; weak D call: TRBD2 (5 bases). Trimming took 6 bases from V and 5 from J, leaving 14 bases between them. CDR3 length equals 13 residues.

This clonotype has a count of ten or more. J is TRBJ2-7 and V is TRBV7-9, with D perhaps TRBD1 (5 bases). Germline loops: CDR1 SEHNR, CDR2 FQNEAQ (reference sequence). The CDR3 loop spans 12 amino acids. Trimming took 2 bases from V and 6 from J, leaving 8 bases between them. The CDR3 is CASSLSGLEQYF. The CDR3 DNA is TGTGCCAGCAGCTTATCAGGGCTCGAGCAGTACTTC.

CDR3 nucleotide sequence: TGTGCCAGTAGGGACAGCGGGCGGCGTGAAAAACTGTTTTTT. It is translated as CASRDSGRREKLFF. This chain joins TRBV19 and TRBJ1-4, with a possible D match to TRBD1 (6 bases). The V end lost 6 bases, the J end lost 7 bases, and 15 bases lay between the germline ends. The CDR3 extends over 14 amino acids. Germline CDR1 and CDR2: LNHDA and SQIVND (reference sequence).

This clonotype was observed a few times. The V and J genes are TRBV6-5 and TRBJ2-7; D might be TRBD1 (6 bases). Deletions cut 0 bases from V and 6 bases from J, with 15 bases between. The CDR3 length is 15 residues. Germline CDR1 MNHEY, CDR2 SVGAGI. This CDR3 reads CASSYSLQGSSEQYF. The CDR3 bases are TGTGCCAGCAGTTACTCGTTGCAGGGGTCGAGCGAGCAGTACTTC.

The rearrangement uses TRBV20-1 and TRBJ1-1, with D possibly matching TRBD1 (5 bases). Germline V CDR1 and CDR2: DFQATT, SNEGSKA (reference sequence). The germline V and J ends were trimmed by 0 bases and 7 bases, with 15 bases remaining between them. This CDR3 contains 14 residues. CDR3 coding DNA: TGCAGTGCTAGAGATCGGCGACAGAAGGGTGAAGCTTTCTTT. This translates into CSARDRRQKGEAFF.

The rearrangement links TRBV9 to TRBJ2-2; TRBD2 is a possible D gene (6 bases). This CDR3 is built from 18 residues. Germline V lookup: CDR1 SGDLS, CDR2 YYNGEE. V lost 4 bases and J 6 bases, leaving 25 bases between the germline ends. The CDR3 DNA reads TGTGCCAGCAGCACCCGACCCGCGGGGCCGGGGGTCGCCGGGGAGCTGTTTTTT. As protein: CASSTRPAGPGVAGELFF.

A single count supports this clonotype. This rearrangement joins TRBV20-1 to TRBJ2-2, with D perhaps matching TRBD1 or TRBD2 (5 bases each). CDR1 is DFQATT and CDR2 is SNEGSKA in the germline V gene (reference sequence). V dropped 6 bases and J dropped 3 bases, with 14 bases sitting between them. This CDR3 is built from 14 residues. In nucleotides, the CDR3 is TGCAGTGCCTTAGGGGAGACGGACACCGGGGAGCTGTTTTTT. Residues: CSALGETDTGELFF.

In this sample, this clonotype turned up a few times. CDR3 in DNA: TGTGCCAGCAGTCGTCGGGCAGGGGCCCCGGGAGAGACCCAGTACTTC. Translated, it gives CASSRRAGAPGETQYF. The chain combines TRBV11-2 with TRBJ2-5; possibly TRBD1 for D (6 bases). The germline CDR1 and CDR2 sequences are SGHAT and FQNNGV. Trimming shortened V by 6 bases and J by 4 bases, and 21 bases separated the two germline ends. The CDR3 runs 16 residues.

This clonotype was seen many times. This sequence joins TRBV4-1 and TRBJ2-7, with D possibly being TRBD1 (6 bases). This CDR3 has 14 residues. V was trimmed by 0 bases and J by 3 bases, leaving 9 bases between them. CDR1 is MGHRA, CDR2 YSYEKL, per germline. In nucleotides, the CDR3 is TGCGCCAGCAGCCAAGACAGGGGTGACTACGAGCAGTACTTC. Translated: CASSQDRGDYEQYF.

In this sample, this clonotype turned up many times. This chain links TRBV9 with TRBJ2-2; D remains unclear. Looked up from germline, CDR1 is SGDLS and CDR2 is YYNGEE. V lost 0 bases and J lost 5, with 14 bases in between. The CDR3 contains 16 residues. The CDR3: CASSVASTPVTGELFF. CDR3 coding DNA: TGTGCCAGCAGCGTAGCGTCCACACCAGTGACCGGGGAGCTGTTTTTT.